The 24 T cell receptor beta chains listed next were all sequenced from one sample in a study of shared clonotypes between healthy human individuals. Terminally differentiated effector memory CD45RA+ cells were excluded by CCR7 positive selection of CD45RO-negative cells. The protocol was immunoSEQ multiplex PCR, while the TCRdb copy is restricted to in-frame clones and leaves out a portion. The sample has roughly 2,000,000 clones; just over 90% are singletons. The sample taken for sequencing was naive CD8+ T cells from PBMCs. The receptors derive from a man aged 18 to 35 in good health. Some clones in this sample may be carry-over from other donors' samples.

The rearrangement uses TRBV7-6 and TRBJ2-7; 11 nucleotides line up with TRBD1. Trimming took 5 bases from V and 5 from J; bases not matched to a gene: 5. This CDR3 has 14 residues. The germline gives CDR1 SGHVS, CDR2 FNYEAQ. CDR3 in amino acids: CASSAGQGAHEQYF. The CDR3 region has the DNA TGTGCCAGCAGCGCCGGACAGGGGGCCCACGAGCAGTACTTC.

This clone has a single count. The chain employs TRBV29-1 and TRBJ2-7, with 13 bases lining up with TRBD2. CDR1 SQVTM and CDR2 ANQGSEA come from the germline V gene. The CDR3 contains 14 residues. Trimming took 7 bases from V and 2 from J; bases not matched to a gene: 5. The CDR3 nucleotides read TGCAGCGCAACCGGACTAGCGGGGGCCTACGAGCAGTACTTC. It yields the protein CSATGLAGAYEQYF.

The rearrangement uses TRBV4-3 and TRBJ1-1, with no clear D. Germline V gene lookup returns CDR1 LGHNA and CDR2 YSLEER. The length of the CDR3 is 13 residues. Trimming cost V 4 bases and J 4 bases, with 10 bases left between them. The CDR3 coding sequence is TGCGCCAGCAGCCCTGTTATAGGCACTGAAGCTTTCTTT. Protein sequence: CASSPVIGTEAFF.

The chain uses TRBV7-9 and TRBJ2-3; no definite D call. This CDR3 is 12 amino acids long. V lost 5 bases and J 7 bases, leaving 10 bases between the germline ends. CDR1 is SEHNR and CDR2 is FQNEAQ in the germline V gene (reference sequence). DNA for the CDR3: TGTGCCAGCAGCCTCCGGGTGCATACGCAGTATTTT. It is translated as CASSLRVHTQYF. Full variable domain (remainder filled in from reference TRBV7-9 and TRBJ2-3): DTGVSQNPRHKITKRGQNVTFRCDPISEHNRLYWYRQTLGQGPEFLTYFQNEAQLEKSRLLSDRFSAERPKGSFSTLEIQRTEQGDSAMYLCASSLRVHTQYFGPGTRLTVL.

The chain combines TRBV28 with TRBJ1-4; TRBD1 matches at 7 bases. CDR1 is MDHEN, CDR2 SYDVKM, per germline. CDR3 size: 16 residues. V lost 4 bases, J lost 7 bases, and 12 bases stayed unmatched. Here the CDR3 reads CASSSLSEGAGEKLFF. For the CDR3, the DNA is TGTGCCAGCAGTTCCCTAAGCGAGGGGGCAGGTGAAAAACTGTTTTTT.

This chain joins TRBV6-5 and TRBJ2-5; 13 positions agree with TRBD2. This CDR3 comprises 14 residues. V trimming: 6 bases; J trimming: 6 bases; junction bases outside the gene matches: 4. Germline CDR1 MNHEY, CDR2 SVGAGI. The CDR3 DNA sequence: TGTGCCAGCAGCCCCGGGACTAGCGGGAAGACCCAGTACTTC. This codes for CASSPGTSGKTQYF.

The CDR3 sequence is CASYPGVGGTDTQYF. In nucleotides, the CDR3 is TGTGCCAGCTACCCCGGGGTAGGAGGCACAGATACGCAGTATTTT. The gene calls are TRBV5-6 and TRBJ2-3; TRBD2 might be the D (5 bases). Germline CDR1 SGHDT, CDR2 YYEEEE. V was shortened by 7 bases and J by 1 base, with 16 bases between the two germline ends. CDR3 length: 15 residues.

The rearrangement joins TRBV19 to TRBJ2-5; unclear D gene. Germline lookup yields CDR1 LNHDA and CDR2 SQIVND (reference sequence). The CDR3 spans 11 residues. Deletions cut 3 bases from V and 2 bases from J, with 1 base between. The CDR3 nucleotides read TGTGCCAGTAGTATGCAAGAGACCCAGTACTTC. As protein: CASSMQETQYF.

This chain connects TRBV28 to TRBJ2-2; D not certain. V was cut by 11 bases and J by 0 bases, with 19 bases left in between. The CDR3 is 16 residues long. The germline CDR1 and CDR2 sequences are MDHEN and SYDVKM. CDR3 in amino acids: CALAPRTTTNTGELFF. In nucleotides, the CDR3 is TGTGCCCTTGCGCCTAGAACAACGACGAACACCGGGGAGCTGTTTTTT. Filled out from reference TRBV28 and TRBJ2-2, the complete variable domain reads DVKVTQSSRYLVKRTGEKVFLECVQDMDHENMFWYRQDPGLGLRLIYFSYDVKMKEKGDIPEGYSVSREKKERFSLILESASTNQTSMYLCALAPRTTTNTGELFFGEGSRLTVL.

The genes are TRBV7-9 and TRBJ1-2; D is unresolved. CDR1 and CDR2 from the germline V gene are SEHNR and FQNEAQ (reference sequence). The V end lost 3 bases, the J end lost 0 bases, and 11 bases lay between the germline ends. The CDR3 contains 15 residues. The CDR3 nucleotides read TGTGCCAGCAGCTTGTCGGACGGATCTAACTATGGCTACACCTTC. Protein sequence: CASSLSDGSNYGYTF. The entire variable domain, with the rest obtained from reference TRBV7-9 and TRBJ1-2, is as follows: DTGVSQNPRHKITKRGQNVTFRCDPISEHNRLYWYRQTLGQGPEFLTYFQNEAQLEKSRLLSDRFSAERPKGSFSTLEIQRTEQGDSAMYLCASSLSDGSNYGYTFGSGTRLTVV.

V gene TRBV27 combines with J gene TRBJ2-3; D is uncertain. The CDR3 runs to 11 residues. Trimming removed 8 bases from V and 7 bases from J, with 10 bases in between. Germline lookup yields CDR1 MNHEY and CDR2 SMNVEV (reference sequence). The CDR3 protein is CASLWGNTQYF. CDR3 nucleotide sequence: TGTGCCAGCTTGTGGGGAAATACGCAGTATTTT.

The CDR3 sequence is CASSLILSAEAFF. CDR3 nucleotides: TGTGCCAGCAGCTTAATTCTAAGTGCTGAAGCTTTCTTT. The chain couples TRBV7-3 to TRBJ1-1; no firm D call. CDR1 SGHTA and CDR2 FQGTGA come from the germline V gene. The V end was cut by 1 base, the J end by 6 bases, with 9 bases between. This CDR3 is built from 13 residues.

The chain links TRBV30 to TRBJ2-7; D ambiguous. Per germline, CDR1 GTSNPN and CDR2 SVGIG (reference sequence). V was shortened by 0 bases and J by 3 bases, with 12 bases between the two germline ends. This CDR3 region has 14 residues. CDR3 DNA: TGTGCCTGGAGTGTACCGGGCATCGACTACGAGCAGTACTTC. It is translated as CAWSVPGIDYEQYF. Based on the CDR3 plus reference TRBV30 and TRBJ2-7, the full variable domain is SQTIHQWPATLVQPVGSPLSLECTVEGTSNPNLYWYRQAAGRGLQLLFYSVGIGQISSEVPQNLSASRPQDRQFILSSKKLLLSDSGFYLCAWSVPGIDYEQYFGPGTRLTVT.

The genes are TRBV29-1 and TRBJ1-2; D gene unclear. The length of the CDR3 is 13 residues. CDR1 SQVTM and CDR2 ANQGSEA come from the germline V gene. V lost 2 bases to trimming and J lost 4 bases, with 11 bases between them. CDR3 residues: CSVESARAYGYTF. The CDR3 DNA reads as TGCAGCGTTGAATCCGCGCGGGCCTATGGCTACACCTTC. The full variable domain, rest sourced from reference TRBV29-1 and TRBJ1-2, is SAVISQKPSRDICQRGTSLTIQCQVDSQVTMMFWYRQQPGQSLTLIATANQGSEATYESGFVIDKFPISRPNLTFSTLTVSNMSPEDSSIYLCSVESARAYGYTFGSGTRLTVV.

This chain joins TRBV7-3 and TRBJ2-1; tentative D call: TRBD2 (6 bases). Looked up from germline, CDR1 is SGHTA and CDR2 is FQGTGA. With 1 base removed from V and 9 bases from J, the gap between germline ends came to 7 bases. The CDR3 spans 12 residues. The CDR3 DNA reads TGTGCCAGCAGCTTAATGGGGGGTGAGCAGTTCTTC. Encoded protein: CASSLMGGEQFF. Looking up the rest from reference TRBV7-3 and TRBJ2-1 gives the full variable domain: GAGVSQTPSNKVTEKGKYVELRCDPISGHTALYWYRQSLGQGPEFLIYFQGTGAADDSGLPNDRFFAVRPEGSVSTLKIQRTERGDSAVYLCASSLMGGEQFFGPGTRLTVL.

This chain joins TRBV4-1 and TRBJ2-3; 9 bases are a match to TRBD2. The CDR3 spans 16 residues. V lost 1 base to trimming and J lost 1 base; unmatched junction nucleotides: 3. The germline V gene has CDR1 MGHRA and CDR2 YSYEKL. CDR3 DNA: TGCGCCAGCAGCCAAGGGCGGACTAGCGGCACAGATACGCAGTATTTT. This gives the protein CASSQGRTSGTDTQYF.

The rearrangement uses TRBV19 and TRBJ2-1, with D perhaps being TRBD1 or TRBD2 (5 bases each). V was pared by 6 bases and J by 9 bases, with 15 bases between. This CDR3 is 13 amino acids long. Germline CDR1 LNHDA, CDR2 SQIVND (reference sequence). The CDR3 coding sequence is TGTGCCAGTAGCCGAGCGGACCAGGGTGAGCAGTTCTTC. This gives the protein CASSRADQGEQFF. Variable domain in full (rest from reference TRBV19 and TRBJ2-1): DGGITQSPKYLFRKEGQNVTLSCEQNLNHDAMYWYRQDPGQGLRLIYYSQIVNDFQKGDIAEGYSVSREKKESFPLTVTSAQKNPTAFYLCASSRADQGEQFFGPGTRLTVL.

V and J are TRBV9 and TRBJ2-5; 7 nucleotides agree with TRBD2. V gave up 3 bases and J gave up 4 bases; unmatched junction bases: 6. The CDR3 is made up of 14 amino acids. CDR1 SGDLS and CDR2 YYNGEE come from the germline V gene. CDR3 nucleotide sequence: TGTGCCAGCAGCGGAGGCGGACTAGTAGAGACCCAGTACTTC. This encodes CASSGGGLVETQYF.

The J gene is TRBJ1-5, the V gene TRBV5-6, with 7 nucleotides matching TRBD1. CDR3 size: 15 residues. Losses at the gene ends were 4 bases for V and 7 bases for J; bases not matched to a gene: 11. The germline V gene encodes CDR1 SGHDT and CDR2 YYEEEE. CDR3 coding DNA: TGTGCCAGCAGCGCCATGACAGGGTACGGCCAGCCCCAGCATTTT. Amino acid sequence: CASSAMTGYGQPQHF. Full variable domain (outside the CDR3, taken from reference TRBV5-6 and TRBJ1-5): DAGVTQSPTHLIKTRGQQVTLRCSPKSGHDTVSWYQQALGQGPQFIFQYYEEEERQRGNFPDRFSGHQFPNYSSELNVNALLLGDSALYLCASSAMTGYGQPQHFGDGTRLSIL.

The chain joins TRBV30 to TRBJ2-1; 13 bases are shared with TRBD2. The CDR3 consists of 16 residues. After removal of 5 bases from V and 8 bases from J, the junction contained 12 bases not matched to a gene. Germline V gives CDR1 GTSNPN, CDR2 SVGIG (reference sequence). CDR3 DNA sequence: TGTGCCTGGTGGGGCAGGACTAGCGGGAGAGGTGATGAGCAGTTCTTC. Translation: CAWWGRTSGRGDEQFF.

This sequence joins TRBV28 and TRBJ2-7; perhaps TRBD2 as D (5 bases). CDR1 is MDHEN, CDR2 SYDVKM, per germline. Trimming stripped 6 bases from V and 2 bases from J, with 14 bases between. The CDR3 covers 14 residues. Here the CDR3 reads CASSVGIRTYEQYF. The DNA of the CDR3 is TGTGCCAGCAGCGTCGGGATAAGAACCTACGAGCAGTACTTC.

This chain joins TRBV27 and TRBJ2-7; D tentatively fits TRBD1 or TRBD2 (6 bases each). V lost 7 bases to trimming and J lost 5 bases, with 15 bases between them. CDR1 and CDR2 (germline): MNHEY, SMNVEV (reference sequence). This CDR3 contains 13 residues. CDR3 sequence reads: CASKGRTEHEQYF. CDR3 in DNA: TGTGCCAGCAAGGGGAGGACAGAACACGAGCAGTACTTC.

This chain uses TRBV28 with TRBJ1-4; no firm D call. The V and J ends lost 3 bases and 4 bases respectively, with 9 bases between them. This CDR3 comprises 14 residues. CDR1 is MDHEN, CDR2 SYDVKM, per germline. CDR3 DNA sequence: TGTGCCAGCAGTTTCACTCGGAATAATGAAAAACTGTTTTTT. Translated, it gives CASSFTRNNEKLFF.

As to this clone: Other DNA sequences in the same sample also yield this CDR3. J is TRBJ1-1 and V is TRBV9; D call uncertain. Trimming left V 0 bases short and J 6 bases short, with 9 bases between. CDR3 length: 13 residues. Per the germline V gene, CDR1 is SGDLS and CDR2 is YYNGEE. CDR3 sequence (DNA): TGTGCCAGCAGCGTAGGGTCGGGTCCTGAAGCTTTCTTT. Its translation is CASSVGSGPEAFF. The full variable domain, in which reference TRBV9 and TRBJ1-1 provide the parts outside the CDR3, is DSGVTQTPKHLITATGQRVTLRCSPRSGDLSVYWYQQSLDQGLQFLIQYYNGEERAKGNILERFSAQQFPDLHSELNLSSLELGDSALYFCASSVGSGPEAFFGQGTRLTVV.